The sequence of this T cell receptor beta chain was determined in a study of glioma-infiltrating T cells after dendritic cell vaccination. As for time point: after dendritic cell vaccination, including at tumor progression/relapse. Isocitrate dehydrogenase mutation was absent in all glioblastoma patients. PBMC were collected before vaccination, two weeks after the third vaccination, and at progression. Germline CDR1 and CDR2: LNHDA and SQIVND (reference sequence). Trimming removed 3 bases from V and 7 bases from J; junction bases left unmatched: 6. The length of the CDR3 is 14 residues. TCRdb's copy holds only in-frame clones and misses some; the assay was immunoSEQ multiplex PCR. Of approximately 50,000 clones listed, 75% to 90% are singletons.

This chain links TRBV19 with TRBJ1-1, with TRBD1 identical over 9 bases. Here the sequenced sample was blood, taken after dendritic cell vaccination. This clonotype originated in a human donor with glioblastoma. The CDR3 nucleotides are TGTGCCAGTAGTATTTGGACAGGGGAAGGTGAAGCTTTCTTT. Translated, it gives CASSIWTGEGEAFF.